One and the same sample provided the 15 T cell receptor beta chains below, sequenced in a study of shared clonotypes between healthy human individuals. Data came from immunoSEQ multiplex PCR; TCRdb stores just in-frame clones and leaves some out. The sample lists roughly 680,000 clones; over 60% were seen once. Sequenced: memory CD4+ T cells sorted from blood. Regarding subset: CD45RA-negative fraction. These receptors came from a woman in her twenties or thirties in good health.

Comments on this clone: Likely a read error: the CDR3 ends without its conserved phenylalanine or tryptophan. The DNA is left out, because the CDR3 cannot be placed on it with certainty; the CDR3 is given as TCRdb lists it. CDR3 loop: CASSSPGQGNPC. J is TRBJ2-7 and V is TRBV11-2; the DNA was not compared with TRBD1, the D call given in the table. Ends included, the CDR3 has 12 residues. The V gene's germline CDR1 is SGHAT and CDR2 FQNNGV.

The J gene is TRBJ1-4, the V gene TRBV19, with 7 bases matching TRBD1. Germline loops: CDR1 LNHDA, CDR2 SQIVND (reference sequence). CDR3 length: 14 residues. With 7 bases clipped from V and 6 bases from J, the junction kept 8 bases outside the gene matches. CDR3 DNA sequence: TGTGCCAGTACCGGGACAGCACTTCATGAAAAACTGTTTTTT. Translating it yields CASTGTALHEKLFF. The variable domain in full, completed from reference TRBV19 and TRBJ1-4, reads DGGITQSPKYLFRKEGQNVTLSCEQNLNHDAMYWYRQDPGQGLRLIYYSQIVNDFQKGDIAEGYSVSREKKESFPLTVTSAQKNPTAFYLCASTGTALHEKLFFGSGTQLSVL.

The count of this clone is one. The CDR3 sequence: CASSSPTSGSTYNEQFF. In DNA, the CDR3 is TGTGCCAGCAGTTCCCCGACTAGCGGGAGCACCTACAATGAGCAGTTCTTC. J is TRBJ2-1 and V is TRBV28, with TRBD2 identical over 12 bases. The trim removed 4 bases at V and 2 bases at J, leaving 6 bases unmatched. The germline CDR1 and CDR2 sequences are MDHEN and SYDVKM. The CDR3 totals 17 residues.

The rearrangement joins TRBV19 to TRBJ2-1; the D gene is possibly TRBD2 (6 bases). Germline CDR1 and CDR2: LNHDA and SQIVND (reference sequence). The CDR3 is made up of 14 amino acids. Trimming pared 3 bases from V and 6 bases from J, leaving 12 bases between. CDR3 sequence: CASSMRGLGNEQFF. CDR3 nucleotides: TGTGCCAGTAGTATGAGGGGACTCGGCAATGAGCAGTTCTTC.

V is TRBV14 and J is TRBJ2-2, with TRBD2 identical over 9 bases. The V gene's germline CDR1 is SGHDN and CDR2 FVKESK. After removal of 4 bases from V and 3 bases from J, the junction contained 6 bases not matched to a gene. There are 16 residues in the CDR3. The CDR3 protein is CASSPVAGEDTGELFF. Here the CDR3 DNA reads TGTGCCAGCAGCCCGGTAGCGGGAGAGGACACCGGGGAGCTGTTTTTT. The full variable domain, rest sourced from reference TRBV14 and TRBJ2-2, is EAGVTQFPSHSVIEKGQTVTLRCDPISGHDNLYWYRRVMGKEIKFLLHFVKESKQDESGMPNNRFLAERTGGTYSTLKVQPAELEDSGVYFCASSPVAGEDTGELFFGEGSRLTVL.

This clone showed up just once. This sequence joins TRBV5-1 and TRBJ2-1; the match to TRBD1 covers 9 bases. CDR3 length: 13 residues. CDR1 is SGHRS and CDR2 is YFSETQ in the germline V gene. J gave up 7 bases and V 3 bases, and 2 bases lay outside the gene matches. CDR3: CASSSQGANEQFF. The CDR3 nucleotides are TGCGCCAGCAGCTCACAGGGGGCGAATGAGCAGTTCTTC.

The rearrangement links TRBV7-2 to TRBJ1-1; D remains unclear. Germline loops: CDR1 SGHTA, CDR2 FQGNSA. Trimming took 5 bases from V and 1 from J, leaving 8 bases between them. The CDR3 loop spans 13 amino acids. CDR3 residues: CASSPRQNTEAFF. CDR3 coding DNA: TGTGCCAGCAGCCCCCGACAGAACACTGAAGCTTTCTTT.

In its sample, this clone is medium-sized. This sample includes further DNA sequences coding for the same CDR3. The chain employs TRBV27 and TRBJ1-1, with a tentative D call TRBD1 (6 bases). With 5 bases removed from V and 4 bases from J, the gap between germline ends came to 17 bases. The CDR3 consists of 15 residues. CDR1 is MNHEY, CDR2 SMNVEV, per germline (reference sequence). CDR3 DNA sequence: TGTGCCAGCAGTCTCACTTACAGGGAAGGCACTGAAGCTTTCTTT. Its protein is CASSLTYREGTEAFF.

The count of this clone is one. The chain has TRBV7-8 and TRBJ2-5; 8 nucleotides line up with TRBD2. The ends lost 4 bases at V and 5 bases at J; junction bases unmatched: 12. The germline CDR1 and CDR2 sequences are SGHVS and FQNEAQ. The CDR3 loop spans 16 amino acids. In DNA, the CDR3 is TGTGCCAGCAGCTCCAGGGCCGGGAGGGCCGGGGAGACCCAGTACTTC. This gives the protein CASSSRAGRAGETQYF.

The genes are TRBV19 and TRBJ2-7; 7 bases align to TRBD2. The CDR3 is 14 residues long. Looked up from germline, CDR1 is LNHDA and CDR2 is SQIVND (reference sequence). V lost 5 bases to trimming and J lost 2 bases; unmatched junction nucleotides: 6. CDR3 DNA: TGTGCCAGTAGTCCATCTAGCGGACCCTACGAGCAGTACTTC. Protein product: CASSPSSGPYEQYF.

The chain couples TRBV11-3 to TRBJ2-4; 9 nucleotides agree with TRBD1. In germline, CDR1 is SGHNT, CDR2 YENEEA. The CDR3 has 16 amino acids. The J segment lost 0 bases and the V segment lost 5 bases, leaving 5 bases of the junction unmatched. The CDR3 reads CASSPGTGLAKNIQYF. CDR3 nucleotides: TGTGCCAGCAGCCCTGGGACAGGGCTAGCCAAAAACATTCAGTACTTC.

This chain joins TRBV5-4 and TRBJ2-7; D is possibly TRBD1 or TRBD2 (5 bases each). The V gene's germline CDR1 is SGHNT and CDR2 YYREEE (reference sequence). The length of the CDR3 is 15 residues. Trimming pared 0 bases from V and 0 bases from J, leaving 10 bases between. Here the CDR3 reads CASSLAGTVSYEQYF. The CDR3 bases are TGTGCCAGCAGCTTGGCCGGGACGGTCTCCTACGAGCAGTACTTC.

The chain joins TRBV7-9 to TRBJ2-7, with 10 bases fitting TRBD2. The CDR3 is 15 amino acids. After removal of 6 bases from V and 7 bases from J, the junction contained 12 bases not matched to a gene. CDR1 and CDR2 (germline): SEHNR, FQNEAQ (reference sequence). CDR3 DNA: TGTGCCAGCAGTTCTAAAAGCGGGAGGGCTGGGGAGCAGTACTTC. It yields the protein CASSSKSGRAGEQYF.

The chain carries TRBV19 and TRBJ1-3, with 8 bases matching TRBD1. CDR1 and CDR2 from the germline V gene are LNHDA and SQIVND (reference sequence). V trimming: 5 bases; J trimming: 2 bases; junction bases outside the gene matches: 8. There are 16 residues in the CDR3. The CDR3 DNA follows: TGTGCCAGTAGTCTATGGACAGGGATTACTGGAAACACCATATATTTT. It encodes CASSLWTGITGNTIYF. The whole variable domain, remainder taken from reference TRBV19 and TRBJ1-3, is DGGITQSPKYLFRKEGQNVTLSCEQNLNHDAMYWYRQDPGQGLRLIYYSQIVNDFQKGDIAEGYSVSREKKESFPLTVTSAQKNPTAFYLCASSLWTGITGNTIYFGEGSWLTVV.

The chain employs TRBV28 and TRBJ1-2, with TRBD1 matching 8 bases. J was trimmed by 4 bases and V by 6 bases; bases with no gene match: 10. This CDR3 spans 15 amino acids. The germline V gene has CDR1 MDHEN and CDR2 SYDVKM. The CDR3 protein is CASSWARQGPYGYTF. For the CDR3, the DNA is TGTGCCAGCAGCTGGGCCCGACAGGGGCCCTATGGCTACACCTTC.